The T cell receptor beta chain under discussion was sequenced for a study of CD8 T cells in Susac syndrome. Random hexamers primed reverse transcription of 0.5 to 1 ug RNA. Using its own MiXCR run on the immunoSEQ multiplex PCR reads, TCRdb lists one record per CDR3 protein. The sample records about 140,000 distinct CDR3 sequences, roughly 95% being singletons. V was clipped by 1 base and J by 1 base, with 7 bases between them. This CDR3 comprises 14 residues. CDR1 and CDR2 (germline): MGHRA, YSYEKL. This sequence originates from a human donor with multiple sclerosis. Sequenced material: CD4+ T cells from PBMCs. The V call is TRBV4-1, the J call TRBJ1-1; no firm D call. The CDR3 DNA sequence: TGCGCCAGCAGCCAAGCCCCGGAGAACACTGAAGCTTTCTTT. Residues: CASSQAPENTEAFF.